The 32 T cell receptor beta chains below all came from one sample that was sequenced in a study of blood T cell repertoires in COVID-19. Clones were sequenced by immunoSEQ multiplex PCR, and TCRdb holds only the in-frame ones, with some missing. The repertoire holds about 120,000 clones, with approximately 87% as singletons. What was sequenced was peripheral blood. Receptors were obtained from a man aged 25 to 40 with acute or convalescent COVID-19.

The chain is built from TRBV27 and TRBJ1-1; no firm D call. CDR1 is MNHEY, CDR2 SMNVEV, per germline (reference sequence). This CDR3 is 13 amino acids long. Trimming removed 5 bases at V and 0 bases at J, with 7 bases between. Here the CDR3 reads CASSQNMNTEAFF. The CDR3 DNA reads TGTGCCAGCAGTCAGAATATGAACACTGAAGCTTTCTTT.

The chain combines TRBV14 with TRBJ2-5, with unresolved D. Trimming pared 2 bases from V and 1 base from J, leaving 11 bases between. CDR1 is SGHDN and CDR2 is FVKESK in the germline V gene. The CDR3 covers 15 residues. The CDR3 region is CASSQLRSTQETQYF. In DNA form, the CDR3 reads TGTGCCAGCAGCCAACTAAGGAGTACCCAAGAGACCCAGTACTTC.

Only a few counts were recorded for this clone. The CDR3 protein is CASSYEGGGYNEQFF. The CDR3 nucleotides read TGTGCCAGCAGTTACGAAGGGGGTGGATACAATGAGCAGTTCTTC. The V call is TRBV6-6, the J call TRBJ2-1; maybe TRBD1 (6 bases). Germline V gene sequence: CDR1 MNHNY, CDR2 SVGAGI (reference sequence). The CDR3 has 15 amino acids. The V gene lost 2 bases and the J gene lost 4 bases, with 12 bases spanning the gap.

J is TRBJ1-2 and V is TRBV5-1, with 7 bases matching TRBD1. The V gene's germline CDR1 is SGHRS and CDR2 YFSETQ. The V gene end was trimmed by 0 bases and the J gene end by 6 bases; junction bases not matched to a gene: 8. This CDR3 region has 15 residues. The CDR3: CASSLAEGARNGYTF. DNA of the CDR3: TGCGCCAGCAGCTTGGCCGAGGGGGCGCGGAATGGCTACACCTTC.

V is TRBV9 and J is TRBJ1-1; D call uncertain. Germline V gene sequence: CDR1 SGDLS, CDR2 YYNGEE. V was pared by 0 bases and J by 5 bases, with 8 bases between. The CDR3 covers 13 residues. In DNA form, the CDR3 reads TGTGCCAGCAGCGTAGGAGGGCGGACTGAAGCTTTCTTT. Protein sequence: CASSVGGRTEAFF.

This chain joins TRBV12-3 or TRBV12-4 and TRBJ1-2; D is unclear. The V and J ends lost 2 bases and 6 bases respectively, with 10 bases between them. The CDR3 extends over 13 amino acids. The CDR3 DNA is TGTGCCAGCAGTTTAAGAGGAAATGATGGCTACACCTTC. Translated: CASSLRGNDGYTF.

The chain combines TRBV4-2 with TRBJ2-1; 9 bases are shared with TRBD1. J lost 8 bases, V lost 1 base, and 3 bases had no gene match. The CDR3 contains 14 residues. The V gene's germline CDR1 is LGHNA and CDR2 YNFKEQ. The CDR3 DNA is TGTGCCAGCAGCCAAGGGACAGGGGACTATGAGCAGTTCTTC. It translates to CASSQGTGDYEQFF.

The rearrangement joins TRBV9 to TRBJ2-1; TRBD2 agrees at 7 bases. Germline V gene sequence: CDR1 SGDLS, CDR2 YYNGEE. Trimming took 0 bases from V and 11 from J; bases not matched to a gene: 2. The CDR3 length is 12 residues. The CDR3 spells CASSVEAGKQFF. The CDR3 nucleotides are TGTGCCAGCAGCGTAGAAGCGGGAAAGCAGTTCTTC.

The rearrangement uses TRBV13 and TRBJ1-2; 7 bases are shared with TRBD1. Per germline, CDR1 PRHDT and CDR2 FYEKMQ (reference sequence). The V gene end was trimmed by 5 bases and the J gene end by 2 bases; junction bases not matched to a gene: 8. The CDR3 has 15 residues. This CDR3 is CASSPGQEGNYGYTF. CDR3 DNA sequence: TGTGCCAGCAGCCCCGGACAGGAGGGGAACTATGGCTACACCTTC.

CDR3 protein: CASSLAYRGRDEKLFF. The CDR3 region has the DNA TGTGCCAGCAGCTTGGCATACAGGGGTCGTGATGAAAAACTGTTTTTT. The gene calls are TRBV7-9 and TRBJ1-4; the match to TRBD1 covers 7 bases. The length of the CDR3 is 16 residues. In germline, CDR1 is SEHNR, CDR2 FQNEAQ (reference sequence). J gave up 6 bases and V 3 bases, and 10 bases lay outside the gene matches.

This clone was seen once. The rearrangement links TRBV10-3 to TRBJ2-7; D call uncertain. Germline V gene sequence: CDR1 ENHRY, CDR2 SYGVKD. There are 12 residues in the CDR3. V was cut by 2 bases and J by 6 bases, with 8 bases left in between. CDR3 protein: CAISEVLSEQYV. In DNA, the CDR3 is TGTGCCATCAGTGAGGTACTGAGCGAGCAGTACGTC.

V gene TRBV30 combines with J gene TRBJ1-3; D remains unclear. V shed 5 bases and J shed 0 bases, with 8 bases lying between them. Germline-derived CDR1 and CDR2 are GTSNPN and SVGIG (reference sequence). CDR3 length: 13 residues. The DNA of the CDR3 is TGTGCCTGGGACCGGAGCTCTGGAAACACCATATATTTT. It specifies CAWDRSSGNTIYF.

This clone has a single count. This chain links TRBV4-3 with TRBJ1-2, with TRBD1 matching over 10 bases. V shed 6 bases, J shed 8 bases, and the junction held 6 bases outside the gene matches. The length of the CDR3 is 13 residues. Germline values: CDR1 LGHNA, CDR2 YSLEER. CDR3 bases: TGCGCCAGCAGTGACAGGGGGCGCCGAGGCTACACCTTC. Protein: CASSDRGRRGYTF.

This clone has only one observation. The chain combines TRBV20-1 with TRBJ1-1, with TRBD1 as a possible D gene (5 bases). CDR3 size: 14 residues. The V gene's germline CDR1 is DFQATT and CDR2 SNEGSKA (reference sequence). Trimming cost V 3 bases and J 0 bases, with 11 bases left between them. The CDR3 sequence is CSASHGRVNTEAFF. CDR3 coding DNA: TGCAGTGCTAGTCATGGCAGGGTGAACACTGAAGCTTTCTTT.

The V gene is TRBV2, the J gene TRBJ1-2, with a tentative D call TRBD1 (5 bases). CDR3 size: 13 residues. The V gene lost 2 bases and the J gene lost 6 bases, with 10 bases spanning the gap. CDR1 is SNHLY and CDR2 is FYNNEI in the germline V gene. The CDR3 bases are TGTGCCAGCAGTGAATTTACAGGACATGGCTACACCTTC. As protein: CASSEFTGHGYTF.

This chain connects TRBV5-1 to TRBJ1-6; 7 bases map to TRBD1. CDR1 and CDR2 from the germline V gene are SGHRS and YFSETQ. This CDR3 spans 15 amino acids. J lost 6 bases, V lost 0 bases, and 3 bases had no gene match. For the CDR3, the DNA is TGCGCCAGCAGCTTGGGGACAGGATCTAATTCACCCCTCCACTTT. It specifies CASSLGTGSNSPLHF.

The chain uses TRBV19 and TRBJ1-6; D is unclear. V lost 4 bases and J 0 bases, leaving 4 bases between the germline ends. The CDR3 contains 14 residues. Germline V gives CDR1 LNHDA, CDR2 SQIVND (reference sequence). The CDR3 DNA sequence: TGTGCCAGTAGTACGAGCTCCTATAATTCACCCCTCCACTTT. It encodes CASSTSSYNSPLHF.

The chain uses TRBV6-4 and TRBJ1-1; no firm D call. Trimming left V 6 bases short and J 6 bases short, with 8 bases between. The CDR3 totals 11 residues. The germline V gene has CDR1 MRHNA and CDR2 SNTAGT. CDR3 in amino acids: CASSTVSEAFF. DNA of the CDR3: TGTGCCAGCAGCACGGTGTCTGAAGCTTTCTTT.

The rearrangement links TRBV19 to TRBJ1-2, with 7 positions matching TRBD1. The CDR3 runs 15 residues. The J segment lost 6 bases and the V segment lost 4 bases, leaving 11 bases of the junction unmatched. Germline values: CDR1 LNHDA, CDR2 SQIVND (reference sequence). CDR3 sequence: CASSSRGQLPNGYTF. The CDR3 DNA reads TGTGCCAGTAGTAGTAGGGGACAGTTACCCAATGGCTACACCTTC.

This rearrangement joins TRBV5-1 to TRBJ1-1, with 9 bases lining up with TRBD1. Germline assignment: CDR1 SGHRS and CDR2 YFSETQ. The CDR3 is 15 amino acids. V was pared by 4 bases and J by 0 bases, with 4 bases of the junction left unmatched. The CDR3 nucleotides are TGCGCCAGCAGCCTGGGGACAGGGATGAACACTGAAGCTTTCTTT. This encodes CASSLGTGMNTEAFF.

This clone was observed a single time. The chain links TRBV5-1 to TRBJ1-2; no definite D call. There are 14 residues in the CDR3. The V end was cut by 0 bases, the J end by 0 bases, with 6 bases between. Germline CDR1 is SGHRS and CDR2 is YFSETQ. The CDR3 coding sequence is TGCGCCAGCAGCTTGGACACCTCTAACTATGGCTACACCTTC. It yields the protein CASSLDTSNYGYTF.

This rearrangement joins TRBV7-2 to TRBJ2-1; the match to TRBD2 covers 12 bases. Germline CDR1 is SGHTA and CDR2 is FQGNSA. The CDR3 runs 15 residues. V was pared by 5 bases and J by 4 bases, with 3 bases of the junction left unmatched. The CDR3 region has the DNA TGTGCCAGCAGCAGCGGACTAGCGGGATACAATGAGCAGTTCTTC. Residues: CASSSGLAGYNEQFF.

The chain links TRBV7-9 to TRBJ1-2, with TRBD1 matching 11 bases. Germline-derived CDR1 and CDR2 are SEHNR and FQNEAQ (reference sequence). This CDR3 region has 14 residues. Trimming cost V 6 bases and J 3 bases; bases outside gene matches: 3. CDR3 coding DNA: TGTGCCAGCAGAGAGGGACAGGGGGACTATGGCTACACCTTC. The encoded protein is CASREGQGDYGYTF. Based on the CDR3 plus reference TRBV7-9 and TRBJ1-2, the full variable domain is DTGVSQNPRHKITKRGQNVTFRCDPISEHNRLYWYRQTLGQGPEFLTYFQNEAQLEKSRLLSDRFSAERPKGSFSTLEIQRTEQGDSAMYLCASREGQGDYGYTFGSGTRLTVV.

The rearrangement links TRBV7-2 to TRBJ1-6; D gene ambiguous. This CDR3 comprises 16 residues. V lost 2 bases to trimming and J lost 0 bases, with 8 bases between them. In germline, CDR1 is SGHTA, CDR2 FQGNSA. DNA for the CDR3: TGTGCCAGCAGCTTAACGATGAGCTCCTATAATTCACCCCTCCACTTT. Its translation: CASSLTMSSYNSPLHF.

V usage is TRBV6-6 and J usage is TRBJ1-5; perhaps TRBD1 as D (5 bases). CDR1 and CDR2 (germline): MNHNY, SVGAGI (reference sequence). Trimming took off 6 bases at V and 6 bases at J, with 24 bases between the two ends. The CDR3 runs 17 residues. The CDR3 spells CASSRAGTRTLAQPQHF. The DNA of the CDR3 is TGTGCCAGCAGCCGAGCCGGGACTAGGACCCTGGCTCAGCCCCAGCATTTT.

This chain links TRBV30 with TRBJ1-6; unclear D gene. The CDR3 runs to 15 residues. Deletions cut 1 base from V and 0 bases from J, with 7 bases between. Germline loops: CDR1 GTSNPN, CDR2 SVGIG (reference sequence). CDR3 nucleotide sequence: TGTGCCTGGAGTGAACGGAGCTCCTATAATTCACCCCTCCACTTT. Its translation is CAWSERSSYNSPLHF.

This clone appeared many times. V is TRBV29-1 and J is TRBJ2-2; perhaps TRBD2 as D (5 bases). Germline V CDR1 and CDR2: SQVTM, ANQGSEA. Trimming shortened V by 4 bases and J by 4 bases, and 10 bases separated the two germline ends. The CDR3 spans 13 residues. CDR3 residues: CSVGSSGTGELFF. The CDR3 nucleotides read TGCAGCGTTGGTAGCAGCGGCACCGGGGAGCTGTTTTTT.

The rearrangement joins TRBV5-5 to TRBJ2-5; 9 nucleotides line up with TRBD2. Germline-derived CDR1 and CDR2 are SGHKS and YYEKEE (reference sequence). This CDR3 has 15 amino acids. Unmatched junction bases numbered 4, after V lost 4 bases and J lost 0 bases. CDR3 loop: CASSRLAGYQETQYF. In DNA, the CDR3 is TGTGCCAGCAGCCGTCTAGCGGGATACCAAGAGACCCAGTACTTC. Variable domain in full (rest from reference TRBV5-5 and TRBJ2-5): DAGVTQSPTHLIKTRGQQVTLRCSPISGHKSVSWYQQVLGQGPQFIFQYYEKEERGRGNFPDRFSARQFPNYSSELNVNALLLGDSALYLCASSRLAGYQETQYFGPGTRLLVL.

V is TRBV9 and J is TRBJ1-2; tentatively, D is TRBD1 (5 bases). The V gene's germline CDR1 is SGDLS and CDR2 YYNGEE. This CDR3 has 14 amino acids. The V end was cut by 0 bases, the J end by 7 bases, with 13 bases between. This chain's CDR3 is CASSVESGSGGYTF. The CDR3 DNA reads TGTGCCAGCAGCGTAGAGTCAGGGTCAGGTGGCTACACCTTC.

The chain is built from TRBV7-9 and TRBJ1-3; D is undetermined. This CDR3 has 13 residues. Germline values: CDR1 SEHNR, CDR2 FQNEAQ (reference sequence). Deletions cut 11 bases from V and 0 bases from J, with 11 bases between. The CDR3 sequence: CALVRSSGNTIYF. DNA of the CDR3: TGTGCCCTCGTACGGAGCTCTGGAAACACCATATATTTT.

In its sample, this clone was seen a few times. The chain has TRBV4-2 and TRBJ2-7, with 9 bases fitting TRBD1. CDR1 is LGHNA and CDR2 is YNFKEQ in the germline V gene. The CDR3 extends over 13 amino acids. Trimming at V came to 4 bases and at J to 5 bases, leaving 3 bases not matched to a gene. The CDR3 DNA follows: TGTGCCAGCAGCCTGGGACAGGGAAACGAGCAGTACTTC. It translates to CASSLGQGNEQYF.

This clone showed up just once. The J gene is TRBJ1-1, the V gene TRBV4-1; D is undetermined. CDR3 length: 16 residues. Germline V gene data show CDR1 as MGHRA and CDR2 as YSYEKL. V lost 0 bases, J lost 5 bases, and 16 bases lay in between. CDR3 in DNA: TGCGCCAGCAGCCAAGAGAAGGCTTTCGGGGAGACTGAAGCTTTCTTT. Translation: CASSQEKAFGETEAFF.